A selection of T cell receptor beta chains follows, all from one sample in a study of blood T cell repertoires in COVID-19. This table comes from immunoSEQ multiplex PCR, and its TCRdb copy is limited to in-frame clones, with some not included. The sample has about 240,000 clones; about 80% are singletons. Input material: peripheral blood. These receptors were collected from a woman aged 80 or older with acute or convalescent COVID-19. CDR3s include the opening cysteine and the closing phenylalanine or tryptophan. The D gene is left open where the match is weak. Rows may omit the clone size; those that give it use once, few, many or a size class.

clone size	V gene	J gene	D gene	CDR3 DNA	CDR3 protein
.	TRBV10-2	TRBJ1-2	TRBD1	TGCGCCAGCATAGGGGACAGAGGGTATGGCTACACCTTC	CASIGDRGYGYTF
.	TRBV2	TRBJ2-2	.	TGTGCCAGCAGACCTAACCACAACACCGGGGAGCTGTTTTTT	CASRPNHNTGELFF
.	TRBV7-2	TRBJ2-1	TRBD2	TGTGCCAGCAGCCCTACCTCCGGGACTAGCGGGGGGCACAATGAGCAGTTCTTC	CASSPTSGTSGGHNEQFF
.	TRBV28	TRBJ2-7	TRBD2	TGTGCCAGCAGTCCTGGGACTAGCGGGGGGACCGAGCAGTACTTC	CASSPGTSGGTEQYF
.	TRBV5-1	TRBJ1-4	TRBD1	TGCGCCAGCAGCTGGAACGGACAGGGTAATGAAAAACTGTTTTTT	CASSWNGQGNEKLFF
.	TRBV6-5	TRBJ2-3	TRBD2	TGTGCCAGCAGTTACTCAAGCGGGGGGCGAACAGATACGCAGTATTTT	CASSYSSGGRTDTQYF
.	TRBV5-4	TRBJ2-1	TRBD2	TGTGCCAGCAGCCGAAAGGTCGGGGGGGTCTCCTACAATGAGCAGTTCTTC	CASSRKVGGVSYNEQFF
few	TRBV7-9	TRBJ2-6	TRBD1	TGTGCCAGCAGCCCTGGACAGGGTGGGGCCAACGTCCTGACTTTC	CASSPGQGGANVLTF
.	TRBV19	TRBJ1-5	.	TGTGCCAGTAGTATGGGGCAGGCCCTTTCGCCCCAGCATTTT	CASSMGQALSPQHF
.	TRBV11-2	TRBJ2-5	TRBD2	TGTGCCAGCAGCCGCCCTAGCGGGGGGGCTGGGGAAGAGACCCAGTACTTC	CASSRPSGGAGEETQYF
.	TRBV3-1/TRBV3-2	TRBJ1-2	.	TGTGCCAGCAGCCACTGGGGAGGGGGGCTAAACTATGGCTACACCTTC	CASSHWGGGLNYGYTF
.	TRBV18	TRBJ1-2	.	TGTGCCAGCTCGGAGCAGGGCGACTACACCTTC	CASSEQGDYTF
once	TRBV2	TRBJ1-1	TRBD1	TGTGCCAGCAGTGAGGGACAGTCACCCCCTAGAGAAGCTTTCTTT	CASSEGQSPPREAFF
.	TRBV9	TRBJ2-2	.	TGTGCCAGCTGCCCCGGGGGCACCGGGGAGCTGTTTTTT	CASCPGGTGELFF
.	TRBV15	TRBJ1-1	.	TGTGCCACCAGCAGAGAGCCAGGGATTAACACTGAAGCTTTCTTT	CATSREPGINTEAFF
.	TRBV30	TRBJ1-1	TRBD1	TGTGCCCAGTCCCGGGACAGGGGCCCGAACACTGAAGCTTTCTTT	CAQSRDRGPNTEAFF
.	TRBV5-1	TRBJ1-2	.	TGCGCCAGCAGCTTGGAGCGAGACTCATATGGCTACACCTTC	CASSLERDSYGYTF
.	TRBV12-3/TRBV12-4	TRBJ2-7	TRBD1	TGTGCCAGCAGTTTACAGGGGGCCTACGAGCAGTACTTC	CASSLQGAYEQYF
.	TRBV7-6	TRBJ1-1	.	TGTGCCAGCAGCTTAAGGGCGGGAAACACTGAAGCTTTCTTT	CASSLRAGNTEAFF
.	TRBV7-3	TRBJ2-1	TRBD2	TGTGCCAGCAGCTTAGGGACTAGCGGGCCCGGTGAGCAGTTCTTC	CASSLGTSGPGEQFF
.	TRBV6-6	TRBJ2-2	TRBD1	TGTGCCAGCAGTCCATGGGGGACAGGGTCGAGGAACGGGGAGCTGTTTTTT	CASSPWGTGSRNGELFF
.	TRBV7-3	TRBJ1-1	TRBD1	TGTGCCAGCAGCCCGAGCCGGGACAGGGTCACTGAAGCTTTCTTT	CASSPSRDRVTEAFF
.	TRBV18	TRBJ2-3	.	TGTGCCAGCCATTGGTCCCGGGGAGATACGCAGTATTTT	CASHWSRGDTQYF
.	TRBV3-1/TRBV3-2	TRBJ2-6	.	TGTGCCAGCAGCCCCCTGTGGGCCAACGTCCTGACTTTC	CASSPLWANVLTF
few	TRBV6-5	TRBJ2-7	TRBD1	TGTGCCAGCAGAAGGGGACAGCTAGCCTACGAGCAGTACTTC	CASRRGQLAYEQYF
.	TRBV3-1/TRBV3-2	TRBJ1-2	TRBD1	TGTGCCAGCAGCCAGCGGACAGGGGCCCGCGGCTACACCTTC	CASSQRTGARGYTF
.	TRBV5-1	TRBJ2-6	TRBD2	TGCGCCAGCAGACAAGGAGCGGGGGGGCCAGGTGGGGCCAACGTCCTGACTTTC	CASRQGAGGPGGANVLTF
.	TRBV7-2	TRBJ1-2	TRBD1	TGTGCCACCCCCGGACAGGACACGTCCCTCAACTATGGCTACACCTTC	CATPGQDTSLNYGYTF
.	TRBV7-8	TRBJ1-4	.	TGTGCCAGCAGCCTCCAGGGCCTGGCTAATGAAAAACTGTTTTTT	CASSLQGLANEKLFF
.	TRBV28	TRBJ1-2	TRBD1	TGTGCCAGCAGCCCACAGGGGAACTATGGCTACACCTTC	CASSPQGNYGYTF
.	TRBV28	TRBJ2-4	.	TGTGCCAGCAGTTCCCGGGCCCAGGGGAACATTCAGTACTTC	CASSSRAQGNIQYF
.	TRBV24-1	TRBJ2-1	TRBD1	TGTGCCACCAGTGACTCCGGGACAGGGTCTCACAATGAGCAGTTCTTC	CATSDSGTGSHNEQFF
once	TRBV19	TRBJ2-1	.	TGTGCCAGTACCCCGGACAGCTTATACAATGAGCAGTTCTTC	CASTPDSLYNEQFF
.	TRBV14	TRBJ1-1	.	TGTGCCAGCAACGAAGGGGGCACTGAAGCTTTCTTT	CASNEGGTEAFF
.	TRBV27	TRBJ1-1	.	TGTGCCAGCAGTTTCCAGGGGCCCGGCAGGGACACTGAAGCTTTCTTT	CASSFQGPGRDTEAFF
.	TRBV2	TRBJ1-1	TRBD1	TGTGCCAGCTGGGAGACGGGACAGGGGTACCGCGGTGAAGCTTTCTTT	CASWETGQGYRGEAFF
.	TRBV2	TRBJ1-5	TRBD1	TGTGCCATTGGACAGGGGGGTAATCAGCCCCAGCATTTT	CAIGQGGNQPQHF
.	TRBV27	TRBJ1-5	TRBD1	TGTGCCAGCAGTCCTGACAGGGGTCAGCCCCAGCATTTT	CASSPDRGQPQHF
.	TRBV2	TRBJ2-5	.	TGTGCCAGCAGTCTCAGCACAGGGTCCCAAGAGACCCAGTACTTC	CASSLSTGSQETQYF
.	TRBV4-1	TRBJ1-5	.	TGCGCCAGCAGCCAAGATTCGGCAGGGAGCAATCAGCCCCAGCATTTT	CASSQDSAGSNQPQHF
.	TRBV7-7	TRBJ1-6	TRBD1	TGTGCTAGCAGCTCCGGGACAGGGAGTAATTCACCCCTCCACTTT	CASSSGTGSNSPLHF
.	TRBV25-1	TRBJ1-4	.	TGTGCCAGCAGTGAATTAGGACAGAGCCCAAATGAAAAACTGTTTTTT	CASSELGQSPNEKLFF
.	TRBV19	TRBJ1-2	TRBD1	TGTGCCAGTAGTATAGATGGGACAGGACCCTATGGCTACACCTTC	CASSIDGTGPYGYTF
.	TRBV5-1	TRBJ1-1	.	TGCGCCAGCAGCTTGGCCGGGGAAGCTTTCTTT	CASSLAGEAFF
.	TRBV7-8	TRBJ2-7	TRBD1	TGTGCCAGCAGCTTGGACCGGGACAGAGTCTACGAGCAGTACTTC	CASSLDRDRVYEQYF
.	TRBV6-5	TRBJ1-6	.	TGTGCCAGCAGATCTGGGGGGTTTGTTTCACCCCTCCACTTT	CASRSGGFVSPLHF
.	TRBV28	TRBJ2-7	.	TGTGCCAGCCGGCGGGTAGACAGGTTGGCGGATGAGCAGTACTTC	CASRRVDRLADEQYF
.	TRBV7-2	TRBJ2-1	TRBD2	TGTGCCAGCCGTTTCGGCCGGGGGGGCTCCTACAATGAGCAGTTCTTC	CASRFGRGGSYNEQFF
.	TRBV9	TRBJ2-3	TRBD2	TGTGCCAGCAGCGCCCAAGCCGGGGGGGCTAGCGGGGCTCGCACAGATACGCAGTATTTT	CASSAQAGGASGARTDTQYF
few	TRBV10-3	TRBJ2-1	.	TGTGCCATCAGCCCCGCGGGGCCCGGGAAAGGAAGGAATGAGCAGTTCTTC	CAISPAGPGKGRNEQFF
.	TRBV3-1/TRBV3-2	TRBJ2-5	TRBD2	TGTGCCAGCAGCCAAGATGACCTAGCGGGGTTCCGAGAGACCCAGTACTTC	CASSQDDLAGFRETQYF
once	TRBV6-1	TRBJ2-7	.	TGTGCCAGCAGTGAGGGACAACCGGGTGGCGAGCAGTACTTC	CASSEGQPGGEQYF
.	TRBV3-1/TRBV3-2	TRBJ1-4	TRBD1	TGTGCCAGCAGCCGGGACAAAGGGACAGGCGGGGAAAAACTGTTTTTT	CASSRDKGTGGEKLFF
.	TRBV25-1	TRBJ2-2	.	TGTGCCAGCACCCCTCGGGTTAACACCGGGGAGCTGTTTTTT	CASTPRVNTGELFF